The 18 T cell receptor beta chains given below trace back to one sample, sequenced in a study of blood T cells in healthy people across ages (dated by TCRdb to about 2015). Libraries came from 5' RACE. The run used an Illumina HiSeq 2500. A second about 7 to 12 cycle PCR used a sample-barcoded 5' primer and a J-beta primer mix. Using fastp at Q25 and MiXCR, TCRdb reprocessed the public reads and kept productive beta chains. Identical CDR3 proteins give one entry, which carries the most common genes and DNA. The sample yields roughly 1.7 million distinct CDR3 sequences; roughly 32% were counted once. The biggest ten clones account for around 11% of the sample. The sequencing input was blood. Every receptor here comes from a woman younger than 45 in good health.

The CDR3, as DNA: TGTGCCAGCAGTTTCCCCCCATACCGTGATGGGTACGAGCAGTACTTC. Translation gives CASSFPPYRDGYEQYF. This rearrangement joins TRBV6-2 or TRBV6-3 to TRBJ2-7; D remains ambiguous. Per the germline V gene, CDR1 is MNHEY and CDR2 is SVGEGT. The CDR3 spans 16 residues. V was clipped by 4 bases and J by 4 bases, with 20 bases between them.

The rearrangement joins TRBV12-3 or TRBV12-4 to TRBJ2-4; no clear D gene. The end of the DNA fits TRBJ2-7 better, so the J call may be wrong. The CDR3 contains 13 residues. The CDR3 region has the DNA TGTGCCAGCAGTTTTCCCGGCTTCTACGAGCAGTACTTC. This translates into CASSFPGFYEQYF.

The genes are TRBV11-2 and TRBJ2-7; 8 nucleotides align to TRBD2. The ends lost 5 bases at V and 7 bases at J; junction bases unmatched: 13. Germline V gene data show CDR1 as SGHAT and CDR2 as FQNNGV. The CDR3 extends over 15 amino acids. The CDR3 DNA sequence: TGTGCCAGCAGCATCCCTTTCCGGGGACTAGGGGAGCAGTACTTC. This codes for CASSIPFRGLGEQYF.

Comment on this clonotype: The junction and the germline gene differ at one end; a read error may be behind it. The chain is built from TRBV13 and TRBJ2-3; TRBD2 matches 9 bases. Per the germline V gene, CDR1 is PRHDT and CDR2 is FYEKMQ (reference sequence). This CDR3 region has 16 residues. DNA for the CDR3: TGTCCCAGCAGACGATGGACTAGCGAGGATGCAGATACGCAGTATTTT. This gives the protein CPSRRWTSEDADTQYF.

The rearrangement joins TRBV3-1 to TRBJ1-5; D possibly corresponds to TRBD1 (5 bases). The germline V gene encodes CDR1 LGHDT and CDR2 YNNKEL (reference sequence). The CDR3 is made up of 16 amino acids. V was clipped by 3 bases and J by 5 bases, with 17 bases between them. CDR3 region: CASSQGLTATDQPQHF. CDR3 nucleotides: TGTGCCAGCAGCCAGGGGTTGACAGCTACAGATCAGCCCCAGCATTTT. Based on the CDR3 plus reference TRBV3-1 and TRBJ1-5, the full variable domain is DTAVSQTPKYLVTQMGNDKSIKCEQNLGHDTMYWYKQDSKKFLKIMFSYNNKELIINETVPNRFSPKSPDKAHLNLHINSLELGDSAVYFCASSQGLTATDQPQHFGDGTRLSIL.

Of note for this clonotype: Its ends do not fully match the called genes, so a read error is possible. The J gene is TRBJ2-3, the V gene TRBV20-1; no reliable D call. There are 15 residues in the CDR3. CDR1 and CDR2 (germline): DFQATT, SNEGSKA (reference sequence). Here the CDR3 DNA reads TGCTGTGCTAGTCCCAGCGCCCGAGGAACAGATACGCAGTATTTT. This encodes CCASPSARGTDTQYF.

The CDR3 DNA reads as TGTGCCAGCAGTTTTAGCCCTTGGGTAACCGGGGAGCTGTTTTTT. Its protein product is CASSFSPWVTGELFF. The rearrangement links TRBV12-3 or TRBV12-4 to TRBJ2-2; no clear D gene. There are 15 residues in the CDR3. The ends were cut back, 3 bases at V and 5 bases at J, with 13 bases in the middle.

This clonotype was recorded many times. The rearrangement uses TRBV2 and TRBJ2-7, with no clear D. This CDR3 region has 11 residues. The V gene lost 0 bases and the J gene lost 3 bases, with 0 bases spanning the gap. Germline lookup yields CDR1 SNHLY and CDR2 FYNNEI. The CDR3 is CASSEAYEQYF. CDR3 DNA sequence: TGTGCCAGCAGTGAAGCCTACGAGCAGTACTTC.

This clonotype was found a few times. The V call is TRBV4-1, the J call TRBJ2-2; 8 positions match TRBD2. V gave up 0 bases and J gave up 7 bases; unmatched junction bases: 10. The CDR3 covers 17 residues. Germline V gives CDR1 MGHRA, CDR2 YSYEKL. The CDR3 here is CASSQESHGGAGGELFF. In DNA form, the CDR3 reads TGCGCCAGCAGCCAAGAATCTCACGGGGGGGCCGGCGGGGAGCTGTTTTTT.

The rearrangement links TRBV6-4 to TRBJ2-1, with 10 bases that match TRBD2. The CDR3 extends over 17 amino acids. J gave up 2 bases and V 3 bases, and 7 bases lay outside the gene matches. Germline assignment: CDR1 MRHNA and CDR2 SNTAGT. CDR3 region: CASSEGSSGSPYNEQFF. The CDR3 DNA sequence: TGTGCCAGCAGTGAGGGGTCTAGCGGGAGCCCCTACAATGAGCAGTTCTTC.

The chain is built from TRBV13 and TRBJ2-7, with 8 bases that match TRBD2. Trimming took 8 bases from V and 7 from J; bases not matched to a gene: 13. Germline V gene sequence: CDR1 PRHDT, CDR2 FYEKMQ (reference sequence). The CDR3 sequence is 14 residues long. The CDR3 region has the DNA TGTGCCAGCCTTTCGCGCGGGGGGTGGAATGAGCAGTACTTC. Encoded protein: CASLSRGGWNEQYF.

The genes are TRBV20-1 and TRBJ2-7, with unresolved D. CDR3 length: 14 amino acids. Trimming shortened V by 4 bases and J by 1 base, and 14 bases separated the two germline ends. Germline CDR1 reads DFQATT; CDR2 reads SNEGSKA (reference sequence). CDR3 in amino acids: CSAKGFFGSYEQYF. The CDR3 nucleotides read TGCAGTGCTAAAGGATTTTTTGGTTCCTACGAGCAGTACTTC.

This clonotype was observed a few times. CDR3 nucleotides: TGTGCCAGCAGCCCATCGGGCCTTGAGAATCAGCCCCAGCATTTT. Translation gives CASSPSGLENQPQHF. The chain employs TRBV7-9 and TRBJ1-5; D gene unclear. The CDR3 loop spans 15 amino acids. The V end was cut by 5 bases, the J end by 4 bases, with 15 bases between. Germline V gene data show CDR1 as SEHNR and CDR2 as FQNEAQ (reference sequence).

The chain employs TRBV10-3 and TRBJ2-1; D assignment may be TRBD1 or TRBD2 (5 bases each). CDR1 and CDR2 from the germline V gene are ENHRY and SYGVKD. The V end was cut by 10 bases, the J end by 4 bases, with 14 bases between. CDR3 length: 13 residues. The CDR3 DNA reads TGTGCCAGCATCCGGGACCAATACAATGAGCAGTTCTTC. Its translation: CASIRDQYNEQFF.

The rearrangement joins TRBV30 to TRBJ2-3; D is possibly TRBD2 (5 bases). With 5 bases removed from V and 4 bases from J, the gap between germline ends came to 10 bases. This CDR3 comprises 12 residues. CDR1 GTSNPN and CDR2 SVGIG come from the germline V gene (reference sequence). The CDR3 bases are TGTGCCTGGGGAGGACGGTCAGATACGCAGTATTTT. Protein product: CAWGGRSDTQYF.

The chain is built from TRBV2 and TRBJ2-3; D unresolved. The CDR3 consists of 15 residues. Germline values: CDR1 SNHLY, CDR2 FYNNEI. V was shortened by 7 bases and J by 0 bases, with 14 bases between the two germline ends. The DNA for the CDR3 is TGTGCCAGCAACGACCCTCGAATCAGCACAGATACGCAGTATTTT. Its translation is CASNDPRISTDTQYF.

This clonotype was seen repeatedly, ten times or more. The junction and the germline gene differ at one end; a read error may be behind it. The CDR3 sequence is CASSRTGSGANVLTF. The CDR3 region has the DNA TGTGCCAGCAGCCGGACAGGGTCTGGGGCCAACGTCCTGACTTTC. This chain links TRBV5-1 with TRBJ2-6; 8 bases map to TRBD1. The CDR3 is 15 amino acids. The germline gives CDR1 SGHRS, CDR2 YFSETQ. The complete variable domain, with remaining parts taken from reference TRBV5-1 and TRBJ2-6, reads KAGVTQTPRYLIKTRGQQVTLSCSPISGHRSVSWYQQTPGQGLQFLFEYFSETQRNKGNFPGRFSGRQFSNSRSEMNVSTLELGDSALYLCASSRTGSGANVLTFGAGSRLTVL.

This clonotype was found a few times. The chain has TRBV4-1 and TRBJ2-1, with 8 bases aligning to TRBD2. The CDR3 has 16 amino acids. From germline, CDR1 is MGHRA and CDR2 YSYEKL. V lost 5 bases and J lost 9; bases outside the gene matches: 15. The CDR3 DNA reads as TGCGCCAGCAGCGGAACCACCGGGACTAGGGGGTTTGAGCAGTTCTTC. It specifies CASSGTTGTRGFEQFF.